The 9 T cell receptor beta chains in this list originate from one sample, sequenced in a study of cytomegalovirus exposure and HLA in healthy donors. The PCR ran on 60 Vbeta and 13 Jbeta primers. Sequenced by immunoSEQ multiplex PCR; TCRdb stores in-frame clones only, minus some. The sample includes about 210,000 clones, 82% of them seen just once. The sequencing input was PBMCs. These receptors were obtained from a man aged 35 to 55 in good health and CMV-seropositive.

V usage is TRBV5-6 and J usage is TRBJ1-2, with 7 bases fitting TRBD1. Trimming removed 4 bases from V and 0 bases from J; junction bases left unmatched: 3. This CDR3 comprises 14 residues. Germline V gives CDR1 SGHDT, CDR2 YYEEEE. CDR3 loop: CASSPGQTNYGYTF. Here the CDR3 DNA reads TGTGCCAGCAGCCCGGGACAGACTAACTATGGCTACACCTTC.

This clone was detected only a few times. V is TRBV28 and J is TRBJ1-5; tentative D call: TRBD1 (5 bases). CDR1 MDHEN and CDR2 SYDVKM come from the germline V gene. The V end was cut by 2 bases, the J end by 2 bases, with 10 bases between. The CDR3 spans 15 residues. CDR3 nucleotide sequence: TGTGCCAGCAGTTTAAGGGCGGGGGGCAATCAGCCCCAGCATTTT. Protein product: CASSLRAGGNQPQHF.

The chain links TRBV5-4 to TRBJ1-1; 10 bases map to TRBD1. The CDR3 is 15 amino acids. From germline, CDR1 is SGHNT and CDR2 YYREEE (reference sequence). The junction had 3 bases not matched to a gene; V was cut back by 0 bases and J by 4 bases. Written as DNA, the CDR3 is TGTGCCAGCAGCTTGGATTGGACAGGGGGCACTGAAGCTTTCTTT. This sequence encodes CASSLDWTGGTEAFF.

This clone showed up just a few times. The chain uses TRBV2 and TRBJ2-5; 11 nucleotides agree with TRBD2. Per the germline V gene, CDR1 is SNHLY and CDR2 is FYNNEI. Germline trimming cut 5 bases from V and 4 bases from J; bases unmatched to any gene: 9. This CDR3 region has 16 residues. The CDR3 protein is CASSPGTSGGPETQYF. In nucleotides, the CDR3 is TGTGCCAGCAGTCCCGGAACTAGCGGGGGACCAGAGACCCAGTACTTC.

The rearrangement joins TRBV6-1 to TRBJ1-2; TRBD1 aligns across 7 bases. Unmatched junction bases numbered 4, after V lost 5 bases and J lost 4 bases. The germline V gene has CDR1 MNHNS and CDR2 SASEGT. This CDR3 is built from 13 residues. CDR3 DNA: TGTGCCAGCAGTCCCAGGACAGGCTATGGCTACACCTTC. It specifies CASSPRTGYGYTF.

This clone was picked up one time. This chain connects TRBV7-9 to TRBJ1-1, with D possibly TRBD1 on 6 matching bases. Germline loops: CDR1 SEHNR, CDR2 FQNEAQ (reference sequence). V was pared by 1 base and J by 3 bases, with 12 bases between. This CDR3 comprises 15 residues. The CDR3 DNA is TGTGCCAGCAGCTTAGGGACAGTCTTCGACACTGAAGCTTTCTTT. Amino acid sequence: CASSLGTVFDTEAFF.

The CDR3 is CASSYSSSGRAYEQFF. Written as DNA, the CDR3 is TGTGCCAGCAGTTACTCGTCTAGCGGGAGGGCATATGAGCAGTTCTTC. This sequence joins TRBV6-5 and TRBJ2-1; 12 bases fit TRBD2. The germline CDR1 and CDR2 sequences are MNHEY and SVGAGI. The CDR3 loop spans 16 amino acids. V shed 0 bases and J 8 bases; nucleotides not matched to a gene: 5.

The chain recombines TRBV29-1 with TRBJ2-3; 10 nucleotides agree with TRBD2. Looked up from germline, CDR1 is SQVTM and CDR2 is ANQGSEA. The V and J ends lost 3 bases and 6 bases, in that order; junction bases with no gene match: 6. The CDR3 contains 14 residues. This chain's CDR3 is CSVEASGSSDTQYF. The CDR3 DNA reads as TGCAGCGTTGAGGCTAGCGGGAGCAGTGATACGCAGTATTTT.

The chain is built from TRBV10-3 and TRBJ2-3; 7 nucleotides align to TRBD2. Germline CDR1 and CDR2: ENHRY and SYGVKD. The junction had 4 bases not matched to a gene; V was cut back by 5 bases and J by 2 bases. This CDR3 has 14 amino acids. CDR3 sequence: CAISFGLDTDTQYF. CDR3 DNA sequence: TGTGCCATCAGTTTTGGACTAGACACAGATACGCAGTATTTT.